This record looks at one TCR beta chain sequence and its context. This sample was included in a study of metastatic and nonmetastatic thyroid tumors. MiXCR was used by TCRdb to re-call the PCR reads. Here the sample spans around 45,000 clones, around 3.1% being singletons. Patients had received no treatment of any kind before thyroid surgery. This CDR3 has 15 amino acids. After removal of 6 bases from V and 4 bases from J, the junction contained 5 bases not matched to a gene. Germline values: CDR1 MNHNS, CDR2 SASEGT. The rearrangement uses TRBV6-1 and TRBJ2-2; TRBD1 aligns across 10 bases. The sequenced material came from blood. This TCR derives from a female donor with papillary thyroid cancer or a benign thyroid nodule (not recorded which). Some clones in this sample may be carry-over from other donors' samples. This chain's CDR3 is CASRRQGASTGELFF. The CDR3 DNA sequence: TGTGCCAGCAGGCGACAGGGGGCGAGCACCGGGGAGCTGTTTTTT.